These 15 T cell receptor beta chains came from one sample sequenced in a study of blood T cells in healthy people across ages. Through a sample-barcoded 5' primer and a J-beta primer mix, a second PCR was run for roughly 7 to 12 cycles. TCRdb called the 5' RACE reads again in MiXCR, with one record for every CDR3 protein. This sample has around 900,000 distinct CDR3 sequences; around 54% occur once, and the top ten carry about 20%. The source material was blood. These receptors all come from an older woman in good health.

In its sample, this clonotype was seen once. The chain combines TRBV12-3 or TRBV12-4 with TRBJ2-3, with D possibly being TRBD2 (5 bases). This CDR3 is 15 amino acids long. V was shortened by 1 base and J by 5 bases, with 13 bases between the two germline ends. This chain's CDR3 is CASSLDAGEIDTQYF. The CDR3 DNA sequence: TGTGCCAGCAGTTTAGATGCGGGTGAGATAGATACGCAGTATTTT.

The J gene is TRBJ2-4, the V gene TRBV15; D gene uncertain. Near its end, the DNA agrees better with TRBJ2-5, so the J call may be wrong. This CDR3 has 14 residues. Germline CDR1 is LNHNV and CDR2 is YYDKDF (reference sequence). The CDR3 sequence is CATSRGEAEETQYF. CDR3 coding DNA: TGTGCCACCAGCAGAGGAGAGGCGGAGGAGACCCAGTACTTC.

The V call is TRBV6-2 or TRBV6-3, the J call TRBJ2-7; D gene uncertain. Trimming removed 10 bases from V and 3 bases from J, with 16 bases in between. Per the germline V gene, CDR1 is MNHEY and CDR2 is SVGEGT. The CDR3 sequence is 13 residues long. CDR3 sequence: CATHNTYRYEQYF. The CDR3 DNA sequence: TGTGCCACCCATAACACCTACCGCTACGAGCAGTACTTC.

This rearrangement joins TRBV6-5 to TRBJ2-4; D unclear. The ends were cut back, 6 bases at V and 2 bases at J, with 17 bases in the middle. Germline lookup yields CDR1 MNHEY and CDR2 SVGAGI. The CDR3 extends over 16 amino acids. The CDR3 reads CASSRYPSSTKNIQYF. In nucleotides, the CDR3 is TGTGCCAGCAGCCGTTATCCGTCTAGTACCAAAAACATTCAGTACTTC.

The chain links TRBV27 to TRBJ2-5, with TRBD1 matching over 10 bases. Germline CDR1 and CDR2: MNHEY and SMNVEV (reference sequence). Trimming cost V 2 bases and J 5 bases; bases outside gene matches: 14. The length of the CDR3 is 18 residues. The CDR3 region is CASSLKPLPGQGRETQYF. CDR3 nucleotides: TGTGCCAGCAGTTTAAAACCCCTCCCGGGACAGGGGAGGGAGACCCAGTACTTC.

The rearrangement joins TRBV20-1 to TRBJ2-3; 11 bases are a match to TRBD2. V lost 6 bases and J lost 0; bases outside the gene matches: 8. CDR3 length: 16 residues. Germline V lookup: CDR1 DFQATT, CDR2 SNEGSKA (reference sequence). In DNA, the CDR3 is TGCAGTGCGGAACTAGCGGGGGCGGCTAGCACAGATACGCAGTATTTT. Its translation: CSAELAGAASTDTQYF.

This clonotype was seen only a few times. Written as DNA, the CDR3 is TGCAGCGTGGGGGGGGGAATGGGGGAGACCCAGTACTTC. This gives the protein CSVGGGMGETQYF. The chain recombines TRBV29-1 with TRBJ2-5; 7 positions agree with TRBD2. With V trimmed by 6 bases and J by 5 bases, 9 bases remained unmatched. The germline CDR1 and CDR2 sequences are SQVTM and ANQGSEA. There are 13 residues in the CDR3.

The CDR3 loop is CSAGGGGSPLHF. CDR3 nucleotides: TGCAGTGCCGGGGGCGGGGGCTCACCCCTCCACTTT. The gene calls are TRBV20-1 and TRBJ1-6; a possible D gene is TRBD1 (6 bases). V was pared by 6 bases and J by 10 bases, with 13 bases between. The CDR3 is made up of 12 amino acids. Germline V CDR1 and CDR2: DFQATT, SNEGSKA (reference sequence).

V gene TRBV20-1 combines with J gene TRBJ1-1; possibly TRBD1 for D (6 bases). This CDR3 region has 16 residues. Trimming pared 0 bases from V and 4 bases from J, leaving 18 bases between. CDR1 and CDR2 from the germline V gene are DFQATT and SNEGSKA (reference sequence). The CDR3: CSARDARGHIATEAFF. DNA for the CDR3: TGCAGTGCTAGAGATGCCAGGGGACATATAGCCACTGAAGCTTTCTTT.

This clonotype occurred a few times. This sequence joins TRBV18 and TRBJ2-7, with 8 bases matching TRBD1. The CDR3 has 14 residues. V lost 3 bases to trimming and J lost 6 bases; unmatched junction nucleotides: 7. The germline CDR1 and CDR2 sequences are KGHSH and LQKENI. The CDR3 DNA reads TGTGCCAGCTCACCTTCAGGGGGCGCGGGCGAGCAGTACTTC. It encodes CASSPSGGAGEQYF.

This rearrangement joins TRBV29-1 to TRBJ2-7; 9 nucleotides agree with TRBD2. J lost 5 bases, V lost 3 bases, and 2 bases had no gene match. The CDR3 runs to 12 residues. From germline, CDR1 is SQVTM and CDR2 ANQGSEA. This CDR3 is CSVEVAGDEQYF. CDR3 DNA sequence: TGCAGCGTTGAGGTAGCGGGAGACGAGCAGTACTTC.

V and J are TRBV27 and TRBJ2-1; TRBD2 is a possible D gene (5 bases). The CDR3 is made up of 15 amino acids. The V gene's germline CDR1 is MNHEY and CDR2 SMNVEV (reference sequence). Trimming removed 3 bases from V and 2 bases from J, with 11 bases in between. CDR3 in DNA: TGTGCCAGCAGTTTCGGCGGGCAAGCCTACAATGAGCAGTTCTTC. It translates to CASSFGGQAYNEQFF.

The rearrangement joins TRBV20-1 to TRBJ2-3; TRBD2 matches 9 bases. Germline lookup yields CDR1 DFQATT and CDR2 SNEGSKA (reference sequence). The V segment lost 1 base and the J segment 4 bases; nucleotides outside the gene matches: 9. CDR3 length equals 16 residues. CDR3 DNA: TGCAGTGCTAGAGCTTTCCTAGCGGGACGGGCAGATACGCAGTATTTT. Its translation is CSARAFLAGRADTQYF.

The DNA of the CDR3 is TGTGCCTGGAGTGAGCTCCCGGGGGCGAGTGAAAAACTGTTTTTT. Its protein product is CAWSELPGASEKLFF. The chain couples TRBV30 to TRBJ1-4, with a tentative D call TRBD1 (6 bases). CDR3 length: 15 residues. Germline loops: CDR1 GTSNPN, CDR2 SVGIG (reference sequence). Trimming took off 1 base at V and 7 bases at J, with 16 bases between the two ends.

The chain joins TRBV9 to TRBJ2-2; unclear D gene. Trimming shortened V by 3 bases and J by 0 bases, and 9 bases separated the two germline ends. Germline lookup yields CDR1 SGDLS and CDR2 YYNGEE. This CDR3 has 15 amino acids. The CDR3 DNA sequence: TGTGCCAGCAGCGGTGGGGTTACGAACACCGGGGAGCTGTTTTTT. It yields the protein CASSGGVTNTGELFF.